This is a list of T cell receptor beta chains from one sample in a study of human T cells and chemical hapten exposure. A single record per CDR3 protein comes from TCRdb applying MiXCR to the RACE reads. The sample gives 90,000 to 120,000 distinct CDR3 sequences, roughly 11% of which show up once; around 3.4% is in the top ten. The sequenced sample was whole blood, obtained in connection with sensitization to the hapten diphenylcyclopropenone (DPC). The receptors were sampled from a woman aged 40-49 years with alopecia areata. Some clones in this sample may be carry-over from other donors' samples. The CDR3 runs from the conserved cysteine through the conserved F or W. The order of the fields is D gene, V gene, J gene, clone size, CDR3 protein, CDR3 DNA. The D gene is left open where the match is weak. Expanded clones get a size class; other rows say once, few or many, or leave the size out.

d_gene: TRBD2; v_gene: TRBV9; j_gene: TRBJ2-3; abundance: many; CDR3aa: CASSPPGLAGAGDTQYF; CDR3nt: TGTGCCAGCAGCCCTCCGGGACTAGCGGGGGCGGGGGATACGCAGTATTTT
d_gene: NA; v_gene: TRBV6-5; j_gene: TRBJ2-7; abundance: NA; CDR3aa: CASSPELRRNEQYF; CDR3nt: TGTGCCAGCAGCCCCGAACTCAGGAGGAACGAGCAGTACTTC
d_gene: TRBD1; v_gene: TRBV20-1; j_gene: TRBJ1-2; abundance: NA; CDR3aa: CSARSGQGDYGYTF; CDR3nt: TGCAGTGCTAGGTCAGGACAGGGGGACTATGGCTACACCTTC
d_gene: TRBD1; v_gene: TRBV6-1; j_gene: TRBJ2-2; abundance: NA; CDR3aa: CASGRDRAVRELFF; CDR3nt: TGTGCCAGCGGACGGGACAGGGCAGTTAGGGAGCTGTTTTTT
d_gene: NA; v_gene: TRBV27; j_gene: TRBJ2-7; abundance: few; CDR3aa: CASGLFSPYEQYF; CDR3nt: TGTGCCAGCGGTTTATTTTCGCCGTACGAGCAGTACTTC
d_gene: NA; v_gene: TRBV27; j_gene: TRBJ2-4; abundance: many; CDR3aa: CASTQGAWWYF; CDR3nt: TGTGCCAGCACCCAAGGGGCTTGGTGGTACTTC
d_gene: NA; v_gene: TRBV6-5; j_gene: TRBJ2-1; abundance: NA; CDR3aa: CASSSGDRYNEQFF; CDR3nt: TGTGCCAGCAGTTCGGGGGATCGATACAATGAGCAGTTCTTC
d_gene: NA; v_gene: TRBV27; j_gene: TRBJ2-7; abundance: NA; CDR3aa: CARGGRNEQYF; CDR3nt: TGTGCCAGGGGGGGGCGAAACGAGCAGTACTTC
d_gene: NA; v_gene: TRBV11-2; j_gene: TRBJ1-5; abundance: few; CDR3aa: CASSLYQWQPQHF; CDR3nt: TGTGCCAGCAGCCTGTACCAGTGGCAGCCCCAGCATTTT
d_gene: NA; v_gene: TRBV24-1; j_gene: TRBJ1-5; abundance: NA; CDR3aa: CATSGAASNQPQHF; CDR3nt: TGTGCCACCAGTGGGGCGGCGAGCAATCAGCCCCAGCATTTT
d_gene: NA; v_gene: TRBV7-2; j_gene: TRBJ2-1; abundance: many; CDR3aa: CASSLGSNYNEQFF; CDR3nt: TGTGCCAGCAGCTTAGGGTCCAATTACAATGAGCAGTTCTTC
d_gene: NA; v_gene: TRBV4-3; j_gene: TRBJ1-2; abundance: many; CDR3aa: CASSRAGQNYGYTF; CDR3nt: TGCGCCAGCAGCCGGGCCGGACAGAACTATGGCTACACCTTC
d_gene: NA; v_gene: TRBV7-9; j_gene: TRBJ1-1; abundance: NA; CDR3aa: CASSLSLAGGTEAFF; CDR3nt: TGTGCCAGCAGCTTATCATTGGCTGGGGGGACTGAAGCTTTCTTT
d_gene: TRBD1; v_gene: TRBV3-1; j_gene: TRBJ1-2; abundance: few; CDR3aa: CASSLSDRPTARGYTF; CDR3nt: TGTGCCAGCAGCCTTTCGGACAGGCCCACCGCTCGTGGCTACACCTTC
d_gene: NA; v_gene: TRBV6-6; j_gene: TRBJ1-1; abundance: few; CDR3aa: CASSPEVGGRAGNTEAFF; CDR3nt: TGTGCCAGCAGTCCCGAGGTGGGGGGGCGCGCCGGGAACACTGAAGCTTTCTTT
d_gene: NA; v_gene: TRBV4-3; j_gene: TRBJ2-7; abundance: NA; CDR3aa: CASSQDAGRAYEQYF; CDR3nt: TGCGCCAGCAGCCAAGATGCGGGACGGGCCTACGAGCAGTACTTC
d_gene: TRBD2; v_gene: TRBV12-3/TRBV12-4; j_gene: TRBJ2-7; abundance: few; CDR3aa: CASTPGLAHYEQYF; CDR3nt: TGTGCCAGCACTCCGGGACTAGCACACTACGAGCAGTACTTC
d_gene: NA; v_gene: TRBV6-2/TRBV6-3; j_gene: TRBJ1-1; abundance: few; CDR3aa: CASSFGTLGEAFF; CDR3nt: TGTGCCAGCAGTTTTGGGACCTTGGGTGAAGCTTTCTTT
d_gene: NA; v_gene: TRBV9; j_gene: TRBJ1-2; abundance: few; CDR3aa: CASSPRQSGANYGYTF; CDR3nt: TGTGCCAGCAGCCCACGACAGTCCGGGGCTAACTATGGCTACACCTTC
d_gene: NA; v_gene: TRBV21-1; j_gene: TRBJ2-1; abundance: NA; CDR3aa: CAGIRLAGRSYNEQFF; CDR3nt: TGTGCCGGCATTCGACTGGCGGGCCGCTCCTACAATGAGCAGTTCTTC
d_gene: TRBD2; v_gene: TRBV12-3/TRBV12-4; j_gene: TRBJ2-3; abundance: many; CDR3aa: CASSLEGLAGVQADTQYF; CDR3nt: TGTGCCAGCAGTTTAGAGGGACTAGCGGGGGTCCAGGCAGATACGCAGTATTTT
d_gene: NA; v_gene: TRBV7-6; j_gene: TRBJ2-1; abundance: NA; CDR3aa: CASSLGRGWEQFF; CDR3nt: TGTGCCAGCAGCTTAGGTCGAGGCTGGGAGCAGTTCTTC
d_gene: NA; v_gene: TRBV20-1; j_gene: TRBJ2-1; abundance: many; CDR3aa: CSAKGGGTNRNEQFF; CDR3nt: TGCAGTGCTAAAGGAGGCGGCACAAATAGGAATGAGCAGTTCTTC
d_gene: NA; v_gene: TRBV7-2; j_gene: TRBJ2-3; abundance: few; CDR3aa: CASSSTATDTQYF; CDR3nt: TGTGCCAGCAGCTCTACAGCCACCGATACGCAGTATTTT
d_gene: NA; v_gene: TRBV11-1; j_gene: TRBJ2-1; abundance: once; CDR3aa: CASSPTQTHEQFF; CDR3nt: TGTGCCAGCAGCCCAACCCAGACGCATGAGCAGTTCTTC
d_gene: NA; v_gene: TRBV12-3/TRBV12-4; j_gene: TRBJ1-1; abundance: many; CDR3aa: CASREPGPTEAFF; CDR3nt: TGTGCCAGCAGGGAGCCGGGGCCAACTGAAGCTTTCTTT
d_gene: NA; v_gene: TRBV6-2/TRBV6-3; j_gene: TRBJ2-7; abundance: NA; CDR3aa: CASSYGRGPSYEQYF; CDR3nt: TGTGCCAGCAGTTACGGTCGGGGGCCCTCCTACGAGCAGTACTTC
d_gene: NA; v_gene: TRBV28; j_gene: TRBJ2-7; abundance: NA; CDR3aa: CASTQVPYEQYF; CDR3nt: TGTGCCAGCACCCAGGTACCCTACGAGCAGTACTTC
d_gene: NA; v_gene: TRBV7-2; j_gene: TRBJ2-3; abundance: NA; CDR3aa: CASSRSLFPESTDTQYF; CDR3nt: TGTGCCAGCAGCCGGTCCCTATTTCCGGAGAGCACAGATACGCAGTATTTT
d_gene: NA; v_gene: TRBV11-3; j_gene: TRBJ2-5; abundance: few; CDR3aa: CASSLGGRQETQYF; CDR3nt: TGTGCCAGCAGCCTCGGGGGCCGCCAAGAGACCCAGTACTTC
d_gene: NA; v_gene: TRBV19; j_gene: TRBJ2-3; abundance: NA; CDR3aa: CASSIVGHSTDTQYF; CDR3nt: TGTGCCAGTAGTATAGTAGGACACAGCACAGATACGCAGTATTTT
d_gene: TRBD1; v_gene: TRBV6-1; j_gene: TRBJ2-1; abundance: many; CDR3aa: CASSRQGTGGGEQFF; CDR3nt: TGTGCCAGCAGCCGACAGGGGACGGGTGGGGGTGAGCAGTTCTTC
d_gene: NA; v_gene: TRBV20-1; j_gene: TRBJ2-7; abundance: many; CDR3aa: CSARDLDFGYF; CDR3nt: TGCAGTGCTAGAGATCTGGACTTCGGGTACTTC
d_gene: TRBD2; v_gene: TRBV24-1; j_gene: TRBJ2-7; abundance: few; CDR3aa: CATSVSGSSGAQYF; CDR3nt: TGTGCCACCAGTGTTAGCGGGAGTAGTGGTGCGCAGTACTTC
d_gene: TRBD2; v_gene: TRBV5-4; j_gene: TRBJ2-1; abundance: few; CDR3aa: CASSRGGGNEQFF; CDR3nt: TGTGCCAGCAGTCGCGGGGGAGGCAATGAGCAGTTCTTC
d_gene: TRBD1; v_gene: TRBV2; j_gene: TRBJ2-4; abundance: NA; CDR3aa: CASSVAGTGTKNIQYF; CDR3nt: TGTGCCAGCAGCGTTGCCGGGACAGGGACCAAAAACATTCAGTACTTC
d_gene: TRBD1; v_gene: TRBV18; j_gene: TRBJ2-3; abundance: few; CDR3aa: CASSPPDRWSDTQYF; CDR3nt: TGTGCCAGCTCACCACCGGACAGGTGGTCAGATACGCAGTATTTT
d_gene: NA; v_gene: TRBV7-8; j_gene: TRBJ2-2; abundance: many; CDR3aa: CASSLPGSPNTGELFF; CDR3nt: TGTGCCAGCAGCTTACCGGGTAGCCCCAACACCGGGGAGCTGTTTTTT
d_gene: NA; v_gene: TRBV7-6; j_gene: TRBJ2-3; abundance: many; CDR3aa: CASSSMDTQYF; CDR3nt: TGTGCCAGCAGCTCGATGGATACGCAGTATTTT
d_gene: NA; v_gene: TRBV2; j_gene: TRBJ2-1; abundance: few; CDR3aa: CASRETLDEQFF; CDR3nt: TGTGCCAGCAGGGAAACCTTGGATGAGCAGTTCTTC
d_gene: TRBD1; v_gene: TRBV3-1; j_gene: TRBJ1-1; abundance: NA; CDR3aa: CASRPIKQGINTEAFF; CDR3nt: TGTGCCAGCAGACCGATAAAACAGGGGATCAACACTGAAGCTTTCTTT
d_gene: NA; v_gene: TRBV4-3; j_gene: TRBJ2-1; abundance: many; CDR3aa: CASSQDGARYNEQFF; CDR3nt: TGCGCCAGCAGCCAAGATGGGGCTCGCTACAATGAGCAGTTCTTC
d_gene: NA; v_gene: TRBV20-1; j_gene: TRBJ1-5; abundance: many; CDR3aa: CSARDRHQPQHF; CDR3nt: TGCAGTGCTAGAGATCGACATCAGCCCCAGCATTTT
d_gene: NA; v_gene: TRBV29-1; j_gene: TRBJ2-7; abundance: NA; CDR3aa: CSAIGISLSWQYF; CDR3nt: TGCAGCGCGATCGGGATTAGCTTGTCTTGGCAGTACTTC
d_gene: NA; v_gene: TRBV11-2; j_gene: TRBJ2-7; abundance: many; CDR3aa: CATGGGHRPSYEQYF; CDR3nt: TGTGCCACTGGAGGTGGACACCGTCCTTCCTACGAGCAGTACTTC
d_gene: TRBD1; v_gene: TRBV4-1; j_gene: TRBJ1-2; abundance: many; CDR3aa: CASSQDRTGGFYGYTF; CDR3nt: TGCGCCAGCAGCCAAGATCGGACAGGGGGCTTCTATGGCTACACCTTC
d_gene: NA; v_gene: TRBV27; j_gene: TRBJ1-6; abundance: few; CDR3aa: CASSPYISNSPLHF; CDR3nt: TGTGCCAGCAGTCCCTACATTTCCAATTCACCCCTCCACTTT
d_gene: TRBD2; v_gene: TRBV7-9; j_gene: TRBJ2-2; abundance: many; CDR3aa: CASSTLLAQGLAGVNTGELFF; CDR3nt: TGTGCCAGCAGCACCCTCCTGGCACAGGGACTAGCGGGAGTGAACACCGGGGAGCTGTTTTTT
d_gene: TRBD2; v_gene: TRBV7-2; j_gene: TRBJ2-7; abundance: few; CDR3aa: CASSVAPLKSSGQAYEQYF; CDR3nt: TGTGCCAGCAGCGTTGCTCCGCTAAAGTCTAGCGGACAAGCCTACGAGCAGTACTTC
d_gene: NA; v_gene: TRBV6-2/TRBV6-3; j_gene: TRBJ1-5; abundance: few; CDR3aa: CASSPGTGTNQPQHF; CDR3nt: TGTGCCAGCAGTCCCGGGACTGGGACAAATCAGCCCCAGCATTTT
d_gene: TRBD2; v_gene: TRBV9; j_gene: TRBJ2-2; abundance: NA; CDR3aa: CASSARLAGNTGELFF; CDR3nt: TGTGCCAGCAGCGCCCGCTTAGCGGGGAACACCGGGGAGCTGTTTTTT
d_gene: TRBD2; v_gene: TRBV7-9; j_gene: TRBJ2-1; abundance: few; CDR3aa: CASSLEEIAGSVRNEQFF; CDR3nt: TGTGCCAGCAGCTTAGAAGAAATAGCGGGATCGGTAAGAAATGAGCAGTTCTTC